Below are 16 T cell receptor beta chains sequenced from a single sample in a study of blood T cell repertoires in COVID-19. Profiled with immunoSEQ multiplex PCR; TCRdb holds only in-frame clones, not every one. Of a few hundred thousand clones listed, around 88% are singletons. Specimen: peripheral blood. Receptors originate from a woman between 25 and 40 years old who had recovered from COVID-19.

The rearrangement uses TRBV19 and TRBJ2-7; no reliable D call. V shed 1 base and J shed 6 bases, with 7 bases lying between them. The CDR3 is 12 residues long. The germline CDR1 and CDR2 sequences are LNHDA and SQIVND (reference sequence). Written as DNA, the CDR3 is TGTGCCAGTAGTATAGGTCTGAGCGAGCAGTACTTC. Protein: CASSIGLSEQYF. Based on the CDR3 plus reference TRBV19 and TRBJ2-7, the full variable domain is DGGITQSPKYLFRKEGQNVTLSCEQNLNHDAMYWYRQDPGQGLRLIYYSQIVNDFQKGDIAEGYSVSREKKESFPLTVTSAQKNPTAFYLCASSIGLSEQYFGPGTRLTVT.

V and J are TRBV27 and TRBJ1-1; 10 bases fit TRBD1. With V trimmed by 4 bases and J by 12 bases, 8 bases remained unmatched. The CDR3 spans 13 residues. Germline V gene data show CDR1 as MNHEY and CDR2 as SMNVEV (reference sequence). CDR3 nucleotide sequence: TGTGCCAGCAGTTCCCGGGACAGGGGCAGACCTTTCTTT. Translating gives CASSSRDRGRPFF.

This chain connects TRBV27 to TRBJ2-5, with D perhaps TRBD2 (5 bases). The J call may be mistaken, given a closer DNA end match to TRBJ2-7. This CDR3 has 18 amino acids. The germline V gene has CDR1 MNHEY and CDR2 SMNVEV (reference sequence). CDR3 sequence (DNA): TGTGCCAGCAGTTCCCGACGGAGGAGCAGTATAGCCCCCTACGAGCAGTACTTC. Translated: CASSSRRRSSIAPYEQYF.

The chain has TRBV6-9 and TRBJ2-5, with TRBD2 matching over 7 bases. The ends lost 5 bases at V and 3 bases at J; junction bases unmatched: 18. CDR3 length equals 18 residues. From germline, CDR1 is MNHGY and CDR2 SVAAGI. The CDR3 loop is CASSPRHVAGDSEETQYF. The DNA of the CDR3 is TGTGCCAGCAGTCCAAGACACGTGGCGGGGGACTCCGAAGAGACCCAGTACTTC.

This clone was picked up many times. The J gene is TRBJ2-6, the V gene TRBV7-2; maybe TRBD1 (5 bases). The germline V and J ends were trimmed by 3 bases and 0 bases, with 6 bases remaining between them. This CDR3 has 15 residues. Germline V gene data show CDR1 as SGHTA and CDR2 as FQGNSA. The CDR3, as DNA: TGTGCCAGCAGCTTCAGGGACTCTGGGGCCAACGTCCTGACTTTC. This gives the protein CASSFRDSGANVLTF. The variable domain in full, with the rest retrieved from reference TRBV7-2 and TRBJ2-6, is GAGVSQSPSNKVTEKGKDVELRCDPISGHTALYWYRQSLGQGLEFLIYFQGNSAPDKSGLPSDRFSAERTGGSVSTLTIQRTQQEDSAVYLCASSFRDSGANVLTFGAGSRLTVL.

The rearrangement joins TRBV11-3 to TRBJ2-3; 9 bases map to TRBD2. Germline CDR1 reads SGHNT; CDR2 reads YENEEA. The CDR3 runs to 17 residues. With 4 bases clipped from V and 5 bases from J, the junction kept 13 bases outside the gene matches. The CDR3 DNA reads TGTGCCAGCAGCTCCGGGGCGAGCGGGGGGCCAGGAGATACGCAGTATTTT. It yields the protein CASSSGASGGPGDTQYF. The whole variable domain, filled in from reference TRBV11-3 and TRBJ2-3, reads EAGVVQSPRYKIIEKKQPVAFWCNPISGHNTLYWYLQNLGQGPELLIRYENEEAVDDSQLPKDRFSAERLKGVDSTLKIQPAELGDSAVYLCASSSGASGGPGDTQYFGPGTRLTVL.

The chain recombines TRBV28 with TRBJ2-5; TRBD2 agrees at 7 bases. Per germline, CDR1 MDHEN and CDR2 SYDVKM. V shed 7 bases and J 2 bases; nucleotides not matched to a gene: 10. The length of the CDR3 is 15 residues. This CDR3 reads CASITGGSGQETQYF. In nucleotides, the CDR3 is TGTGCCAGCATTACCGGGGGTAGCGGGCAAGAGACCCAGTACTTC.

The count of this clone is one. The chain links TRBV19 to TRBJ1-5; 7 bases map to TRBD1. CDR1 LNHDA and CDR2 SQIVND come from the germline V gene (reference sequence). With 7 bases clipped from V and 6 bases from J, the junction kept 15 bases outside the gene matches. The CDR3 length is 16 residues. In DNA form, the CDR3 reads TGTGCCAGTAACCCCATACAGGGGAAAGAATTTCAGCCCCAGCATTTT. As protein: CASNPIQGKEFQPQHF. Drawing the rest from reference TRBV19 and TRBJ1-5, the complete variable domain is DGGITQSPKYLFRKEGQNVTLSCEQNLNHDAMYWYRQDPGQGLRLIYYSQIVNDFQKGDIAEGYSVSREKKESFPLTVTSAQKNPTAFYLCASNPIQGKEFQPQHFGDGTRLSIL.

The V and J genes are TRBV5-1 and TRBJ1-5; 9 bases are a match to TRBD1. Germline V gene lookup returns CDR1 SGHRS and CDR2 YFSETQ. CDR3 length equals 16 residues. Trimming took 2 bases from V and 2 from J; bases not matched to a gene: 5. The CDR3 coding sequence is TGCGCCAGCAGCTTACAGGGGGCCGTGGGCAATCAGCCCCAGCATTTT. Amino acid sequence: CASSLQGAVGNQPQHF.

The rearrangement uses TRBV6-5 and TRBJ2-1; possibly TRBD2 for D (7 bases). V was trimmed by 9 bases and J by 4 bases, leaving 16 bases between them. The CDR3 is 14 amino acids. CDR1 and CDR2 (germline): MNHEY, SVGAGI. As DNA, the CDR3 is TGTGCCAGTGAAAGGGGGGGCACTTACAATGAGCAGTTCTTC. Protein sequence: CASERGGTYNEQFF.

CDR3 sequence (DNA): TGCAGCGTTGCGGGAACAGGGATGGCTTTCTTT. It specifies CSVAGTGMAFF. This rearrangement joins TRBV29-1 to TRBJ1-1; D may be TRBD1 (6 bases). CDR3 length: 11 residues. Germline CDR1 is SQVTM and CDR2 is ANQGSEA. Trimming removed 4 bases from V and 11 bases from J, with 14 bases in between.

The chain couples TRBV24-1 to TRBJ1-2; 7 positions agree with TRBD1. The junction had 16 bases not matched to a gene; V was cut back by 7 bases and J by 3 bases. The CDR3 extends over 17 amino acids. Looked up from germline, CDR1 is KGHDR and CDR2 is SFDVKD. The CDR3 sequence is CATSPRGTAPGYYGYTF. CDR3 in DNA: TGTGCCACCAGCCCCCGGGGGACAGCACCGGGATACTATGGCTACACCTTC.

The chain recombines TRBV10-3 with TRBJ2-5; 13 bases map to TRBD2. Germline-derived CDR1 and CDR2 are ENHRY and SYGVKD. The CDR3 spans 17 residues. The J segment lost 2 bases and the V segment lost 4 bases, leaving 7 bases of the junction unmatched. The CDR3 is CAISGHGTSGAQETQYF. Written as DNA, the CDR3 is TGTGCCATCAGTGGCCACGGGACTAGCGGGGCGCAAGAGACCCAGTACTTC.

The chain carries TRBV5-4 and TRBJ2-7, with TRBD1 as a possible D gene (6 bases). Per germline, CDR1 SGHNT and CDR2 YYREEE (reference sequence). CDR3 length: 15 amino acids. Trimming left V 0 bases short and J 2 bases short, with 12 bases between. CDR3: CASSLVAGVPYEQYF. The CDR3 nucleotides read TGTGCCAGCAGCTTGGTGGCAGGGGTTCCCTACGAGCAGTACTTC.

The CDR3 reads CASSESQIEQFF. DNA of the CDR3: TGTGCCAGCAGTGAGTCACAAATAGAGCAGTTCTTC. The chain links TRBV2 to TRBJ2-1; no firm D call. V lost 3 bases and J lost 10, with 10 bases in between. The germline V gene has CDR1 SNHLY and CDR2 FYNNEI. The CDR3 sequence is 12 residues long.

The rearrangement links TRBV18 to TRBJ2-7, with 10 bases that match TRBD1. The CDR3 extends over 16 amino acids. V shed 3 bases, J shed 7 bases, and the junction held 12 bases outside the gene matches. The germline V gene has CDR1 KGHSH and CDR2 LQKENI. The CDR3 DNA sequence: TGTGCCAGCTCACCTATGGACAGGGGGGCCCTCGGGGAGCAGTACTTC. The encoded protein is CASSPMDRGALGEQYF. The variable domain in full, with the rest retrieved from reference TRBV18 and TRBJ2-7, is NAGVMQNPRHLVRRRGQEARLRCSPMKGHSHVYWYRQLPEEGLKFMVYLQKENIIDESGMPKERFSAEFPKEGPSILRIQQVVRGDSAAYFCASSPMDRGALGEQYFGPGTRLTVT.